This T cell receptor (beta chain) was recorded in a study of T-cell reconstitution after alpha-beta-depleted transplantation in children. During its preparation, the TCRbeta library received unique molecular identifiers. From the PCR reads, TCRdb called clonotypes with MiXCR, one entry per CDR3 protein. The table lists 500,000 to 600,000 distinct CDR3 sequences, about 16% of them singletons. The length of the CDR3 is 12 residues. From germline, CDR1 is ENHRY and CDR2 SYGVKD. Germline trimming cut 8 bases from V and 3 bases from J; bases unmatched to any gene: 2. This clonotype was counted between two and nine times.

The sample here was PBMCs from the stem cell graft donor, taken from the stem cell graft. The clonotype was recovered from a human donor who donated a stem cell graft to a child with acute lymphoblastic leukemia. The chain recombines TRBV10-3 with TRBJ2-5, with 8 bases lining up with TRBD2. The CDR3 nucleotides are TGTGCCATCTCGCGGGGGGAAGAGACCCAGTACTTC. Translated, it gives CAISRGEETQYF.